Listed here are 17 T cell receptor beta chains from one sample, sequenced in a study of regulatory T cells in long-lasting Graves disease (dated by TCRdb to the early 2020s). The time point label for this specimen denotes: newly diagnosed GD, antithyroid drugs for less than 3 months. RNA was extracted from PBMCs in TRIzol for both TCR sequencing and RNA sequencing. The receptor library was made with multiplex PCR. For sequencing, an Illumina HiSeq 4000 was employed. TCR beta libraries were built with iRepertoire HTBI primers and Arm-PCR amplification of CDR3 regions. The raw public reads went through TCRdb reprocessing: fastp at Q25, MiXCR clone calling, in-frame beta chains kept. Duplicate CDR3 protein sequences are folded into a single record with the most common DNA and genes. This sample comprises 200,000 to 250,000 distinct CDR3 sequences, roughly 19% of them detected only once. Together, the top ten hold about 12% of the sample.

The same specimen was also included in a second study, on T cells in Graves' hyperthyroidism and ophthalmopathy.

Sequenced material: peripheral blood mononuclear cells (PBMCs), taken at new diagnosis, from a patient treated with antithyroid drugs. The source is a young woman with Graves disease. Donor details come from another sample of the same person, matched by shared clones.

The chain links TRBV20-1 to TRBJ1-2; TRBD1 matches at 7 bases. CDR1 is DFQATT, CDR2 SNEGSKA, per germline (reference sequence). The J segment lost 0 bases and the V segment lost 1 base, leaving 14 bases of the junction unmatched. CDR3 length equals 18 residues. The CDR3 reads CSARASGDRTFSNYGYTF. CDR3 DNA: TGCAGTGCTAGAGCCTCAGGGGACAGAACTTTCTCTAACTATGGCTACACCTTC.

The chain's CDR3 is CASSEVAGDTEAFF. In DNA form, the CDR3 reads TGTGCCAGCAGTGAAGTAGCAGGGGATACTGAAGCTTTCTTT. This chain connects TRBV25-1 to TRBJ1-1; perhaps TRBD1 as D (6 bases). V shed 2 bases and J shed 5 bases, with 12 bases lying between them. Germline-derived CDR1 and CDR2 are MGHDK and SYGVNS. The CDR3 is 14 residues long.

This clonotype was seen many times. The CDR3 nucleotides read TGTGCCAGTAGATCCCCCGGGACAGGGGCCACCGGGGAGCTGTTTTTT. It codes for CASRSPGTGATGELFF. The V call is TRBV19, the J call TRBJ2-2; 10 bases map to TRBD1. CDR3 size: 16 residues. The V segment lost 6 bases and the J segment 4 bases; nucleotides outside the gene matches: 8. Germline V gene data show CDR1 as LNHDA and CDR2 as SQIVND (reference sequence).

This clonotype counts as medium-sized. The chain recombines TRBV28 with TRBJ2-7; tentatively, D is TRBD1 (5 bases). Trimming stripped 2 bases from V and 2 bases from J, with 10 bases between. The CDR3 extends over 14 amino acids. Germline V gene lookup returns CDR1 MDHEN and CDR2 SYDVKM. The CDR3 bases are TGTGCCAGCAGTTTAACAGGACCTACCTACGAGCAGTACTTC. Translated: CASSLTGPTYEQYF.

This clonotype turned up a few times. The chain combines TRBV19 with TRBJ2-1; TRBD2 is a possible D gene (5 bases). V was cut by 1 base and J by 8 bases, with 12 bases left in between. Germline CDR1 reads LNHDA; CDR2 reads SQIVND (reference sequence). This CDR3 has 14 amino acids. The CDR3: CASSIVPGTDEQFF. The CDR3 DNA reads as TGTGCCAGTAGTATAGTCCCGGGAACGGATGAGCAGTTCTTC.

In this sample, this clonotype turned up many times. The gene calls are TRBV9 and TRBJ1-5; D unresolved. The CDR3 loop spans 16 amino acids. CDR1 and CDR2 from the germline V gene are SGDLS and YYNGEE. The germline V and J ends were trimmed by 3 bases and 1 base, with 14 bases remaining between them. In DNA form, the CDR3 reads TGTGCCAGCAGCGCCGGGGATTTGGGGAGCAATCAGCCCCAGCATTTT. Translating it yields CASSAGDLGSNQPQHF.

The chain recombines TRBV2 with TRBJ2-4; 9 nucleotides align to TRBD1. CDR1 is SNHLY and CDR2 is FYNNEI in the germline V gene. The V gene end was trimmed by 6 bases and the J gene end by 6 bases; junction bases not matched to a gene: 6. The CDR3 consists of 14 residues. The CDR3, as DNA: TGTGCCAGCAGCGGACAGGGGAAGGGAAACATTCAGTACTTC. Its protein product is CASSGQGKGNIQYF. Looking up the rest from reference TRBV2 and TRBJ2-4 gives the full variable domain: EPEVTQTPSHQVTQMGQEVILRCVPISNHLYFYWYRQILGQKVEFLVSFYNNEISEKSEIFDDQFSVERPDGSNFTLKIRSTKLEDSAMYFCASSGQGKGNIQYFGAGTRLSVL.

This clonotype showed up many times. V and J are TRBV30 and TRBJ1-4, with D unresolved. This CDR3 is built from 12 residues. V was trimmed by 0 bases and J by 8 bases, leaving 7 bases between them. The germline V gene encodes CDR1 GTSNPN and CDR2 SVGIG (reference sequence). The CDR3 loop is CAWSVLVEKLFF. The CDR3 region has the DNA TGTGCCTGGAGTGTCTTGGTCGAAAAACTGTTTTTT.

This clonotype was seen ten or more times. This chain's CDR3 is CASRQGKATEAFF. CDR3 coding DNA: TGTGCCAGCAGACAAGGGAAGGCGACTGAAGCTTTCTTT. This chain uses TRBV6-1 with TRBJ1-1, with D unclear. The CDR3 is made up of 13 amino acids. The V gene's germline CDR1 is MNHNS and CDR2 SASEGT. Trimming cost V 6 bases and J 5 bases, with 13 bases left between them.

This clonotype was counted once. For the CDR3, the DNA is TGTGCCAGCAGCTATTTAGCGGGAGGCGGGACCGGGGAGCTGTTTTTT. Translated: CASSYLAGGGTGELFF. V and J are TRBV11-2 and TRBJ2-2, with 10 bases fitting TRBD2. Germline V gene data show CDR1 as SGHAT and CDR2 as FQNNGV. The V segment lost 4 bases and the J segment 5 bases; nucleotides outside the gene matches: 7. This CDR3 comprises 16 residues.

This clonotype was seen many times. The chain has TRBV30 and TRBJ2-7, with a weak D call TRBD1 (6 bases). CDR1 GTSNPN and CDR2 SVGIG come from the germline V gene (reference sequence). The V end was cut by 5 bases, the J end by 6 bases, with 11 bases between. This CDR3 has 11 amino acids. Here the CDR3 reads CAWDRSSEQYF. The CDR3 bases are TGTGCCTGGGACAGGTCTAGCGAGCAGTACTTC.

This clonotype has just one count. The V gene is TRBV20-1, the J gene TRBJ2-1; D is uncertain. Germline CDR1 and CDR2: DFQATT and SNEGSKA (reference sequence). CDR3 size: 13 residues. Trimming pared 0 bases from V and 7 bases from J, leaving 10 bases between. DNA for the CDR3: TGCAGTGCTAGAGATCTCTCTGGGAATGAGCAGTTCTTC. Amino acid sequence: CSARDLSGNEQFF.

This clonotype came up many times. The chain couples TRBV2 to TRBJ2-3; 10 bases map to TRBD1. The V and J ends lost 6 bases and 4 bases, in that order; junction bases with no gene match: 4. CDR3 length equals 14 residues. In germline, CDR1 is SNHLY, CDR2 FYNNEI. This CDR3 is CASSPGQGADTQYF. In DNA, the CDR3 is TGTGCCAGCAGCCCCGGACAGGGGGCAGATACGCAGTATTTT.

V gene TRBV7-8 combines with J gene TRBJ1-1; no firm D call. Trimming pared 2 bases from V and 3 bases from J, leaving 19 bases between. CDR1 is SGHVS, CDR2 FQNEAQ, per germline. The CDR3 covers 17 residues. The CDR3 nucleotides read TGTGCCAGCAGCTTAAGGCCCAGGCACGCGGCCTACACTGAAGCTTTCTTT. It yields the protein CASSLRPRHAAYTEAFF.

CDR3 residues: CASSKAGGDEQFF. CDR3 bases: TGTGCCAGTAGCAAAGCGGGAGGCGATGAGCAGTTCTTC. V gene TRBV19 combines with J gene TRBJ2-1; 9 nucleotides align to TRBD2. Germline values: CDR1 LNHDA, CDR2 SQIVND (reference sequence). This CDR3 region has 13 residues. Trimming took 6 bases from V and 8 from J; bases not matched to a gene: 5.

The chain carries TRBV20-1 and TRBJ1-2; D unresolved. Trimming stripped 0 bases from V and 7 bases from J, with 15 bases between. Germline V lookup: CDR1 DFQATT, CDR2 SNEGSKA (reference sequence). The CDR3 has 14 residues. The CDR3: CSARDIGYRGGYTF. The CDR3 DNA sequence: TGCAGTGCTAGAGATATCGGCTACCGGGGTGGCTACACCTTC.

J is TRBJ2-7 and V is TRBV5-8; TRBD2 agrees at 9 bases. CDR1 is SGHTS, CDR2 YDEGEE, per germline. Trimming cost V 5 bases and J 5 bases; bases outside gene matches: 14. CDR3 length equals 16 residues. The CDR3 coding sequence is TGTGCCAGCAGTCGCTCGGCGGGAGGGCTGAAAAACGAGCAGTACTTC. The encoded protein is CASSRSAGGLKNEQYF.